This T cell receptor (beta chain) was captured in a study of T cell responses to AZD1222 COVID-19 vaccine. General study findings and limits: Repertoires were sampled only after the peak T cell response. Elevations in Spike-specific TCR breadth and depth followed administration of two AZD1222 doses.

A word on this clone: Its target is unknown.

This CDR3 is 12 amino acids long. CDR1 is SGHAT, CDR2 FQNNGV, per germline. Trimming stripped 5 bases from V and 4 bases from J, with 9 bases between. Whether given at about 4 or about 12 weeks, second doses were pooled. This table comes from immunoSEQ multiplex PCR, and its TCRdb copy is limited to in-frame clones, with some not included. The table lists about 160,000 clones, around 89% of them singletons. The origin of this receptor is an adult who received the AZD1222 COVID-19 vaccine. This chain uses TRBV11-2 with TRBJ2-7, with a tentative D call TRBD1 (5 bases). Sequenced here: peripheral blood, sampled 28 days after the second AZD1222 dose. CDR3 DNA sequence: TGTGCCAGCAGCAAGACAGATTACGAGCAGTACTTC. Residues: CASSKTDYEQYF.